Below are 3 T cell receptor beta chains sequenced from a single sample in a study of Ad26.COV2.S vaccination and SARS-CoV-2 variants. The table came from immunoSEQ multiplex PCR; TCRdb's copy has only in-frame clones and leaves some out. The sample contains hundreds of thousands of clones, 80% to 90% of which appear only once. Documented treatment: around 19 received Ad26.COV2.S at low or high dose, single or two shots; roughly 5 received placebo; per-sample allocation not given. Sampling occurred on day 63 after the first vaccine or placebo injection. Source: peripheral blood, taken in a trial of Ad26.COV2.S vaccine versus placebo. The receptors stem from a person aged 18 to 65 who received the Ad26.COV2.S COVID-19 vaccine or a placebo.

CDR3 amino acids: CAISPGQSSDTEAFF. CDR3 in DNA: TGTGCCATCAGCCCAGGACAGTCGTCCGACACTGAAGCTTTCTTT. This sequence joins TRBV10-3 and TRBJ1-1; tentatively, D is TRBD1 (6 bases). The ends were cut back, 6 bases at V and 3 bases at J, with 17 bases in the middle. CDR3 length: 15 residues. Looked up from germline, CDR1 is ENHRY and CDR2 is SYGVKD.

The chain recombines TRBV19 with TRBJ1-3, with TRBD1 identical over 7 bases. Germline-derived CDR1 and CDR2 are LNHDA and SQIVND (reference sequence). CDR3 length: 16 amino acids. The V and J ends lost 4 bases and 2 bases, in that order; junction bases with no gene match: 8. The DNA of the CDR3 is TGTGCCAGTAGTACCGTAAACAGGGGAACTGGAAACACCATATATTTT. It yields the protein CASSTVNRGTGNTIYF. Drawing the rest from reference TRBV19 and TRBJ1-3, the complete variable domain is DGGITQSPKYLFRKEGQNVTLSCEQNLNHDAMYWYRQDPGQGLRLIYYSQIVNDFQKGDIAEGYSVSREKKESFPLTVTSAQKNPTAFYLCASSTVNRGTGNTIYFGEGSWLTVV.

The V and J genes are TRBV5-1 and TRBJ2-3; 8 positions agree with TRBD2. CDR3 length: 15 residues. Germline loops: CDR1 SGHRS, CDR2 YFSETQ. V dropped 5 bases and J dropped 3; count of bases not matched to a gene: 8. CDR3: CASSQTSERTDTQYF. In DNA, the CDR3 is TGCGCCAGCAGTCAGACTAGCGAACGGACAGATACGCAGTATTTT.